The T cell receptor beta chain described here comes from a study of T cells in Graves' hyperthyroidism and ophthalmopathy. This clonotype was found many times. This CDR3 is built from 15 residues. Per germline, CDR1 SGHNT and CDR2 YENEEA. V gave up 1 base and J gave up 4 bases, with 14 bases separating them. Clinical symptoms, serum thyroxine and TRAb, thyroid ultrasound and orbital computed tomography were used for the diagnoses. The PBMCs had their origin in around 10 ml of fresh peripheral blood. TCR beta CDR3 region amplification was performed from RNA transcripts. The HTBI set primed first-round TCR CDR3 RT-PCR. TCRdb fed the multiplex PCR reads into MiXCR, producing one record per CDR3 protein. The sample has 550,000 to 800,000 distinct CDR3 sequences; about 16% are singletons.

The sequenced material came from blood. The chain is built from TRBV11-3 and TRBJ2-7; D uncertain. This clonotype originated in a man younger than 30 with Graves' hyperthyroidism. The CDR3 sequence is CASSLGTAFDYEQYF. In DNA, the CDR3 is TGTGCCAGCAGCTTAGGGACGGCGTTCGATTACGAGCAGTACTTC. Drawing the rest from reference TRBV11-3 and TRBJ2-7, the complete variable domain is EAGVVQSPRYKIIEKKQPVAFWCNPISGHNTLYWYLQNLGQGPELLIRYENEEAVDDSQLPKDRFSAERLKGVDSTLKIQPAELGDSAVYLCASSLGTAFDYEQYFGPGTRLTVT.